These 25 T cell receptor beta chains were all obtained from the same sample, sequenced in a study of regulatory T cells in long-lasting Graves disease (dated by TCRdb to 2020 to 2022). The library was produced with multiplex PCR. Sequenced on an Illumina HiSeq 4000. iRepertoire HTBI primers and Arm-PCR amplification of CDR3 regions were used to construct TCR beta libraries. The public reads were reprocessed in TCRdb via fastp at Q25 and MiXCR, keeping in-frame beta chains. Each CDR3 protein gets just one entry, which takes the most common genes and DNA from the rows behind it. Here the sample has 680,000 or so distinct CDR3 sequences; around 15% occur a single time. The top ten clonotypes cover approximately 18% of the sample. Read against the paper, the sample's time point label means: newly diagnosed GD, antithyroid drugs for less than 3 months. For both TCR sequencing and RNA sequencing, RNA was extracted from PBMCs using TRIzol.

The data were also submitted as part of a second study, on T cells in Graves' hyperthyroidism and ophthalmopathy.

The sequences come from peripheral blood mononuclear cells (PBMCs), collected at new diagnosis, from a patient treated with antithyroid drugs. These receptors all come from a woman aged 30 to 39 with Graves disease. Donor details come from another sample of the same person, matched by shared clones.

The chain is built from TRBV20-1 and TRBJ2-3; D might be TRBD1 (5 bases). The V end lost 6 bases, the J end lost 0 bases, and 16 bases lay between the germline ends. Germline V gene lookup returns CDR1 DFQATT and CDR2 SNEGSKA (reference sequence). The CDR3 totals 15 residues. The CDR3 sequence: CSAVDRDRSTDTQYF. The CDR3 DNA is TGCAGTGCAGTAGACCGAGACAGAAGCACAGATACGCAGTATTTT.

This chain joins TRBV28 and TRBJ1-2; unclear D gene. Between the trimmed V and J ends, which lost 3 bases and 4 bases, there was a span of 9 bases. The CDR3 loop spans 13 amino acids. The germline V gene has CDR1 MDHEN and CDR2 SYDVKM. In nucleotides, the CDR3 is TGTGCCAGCAGTTTCCACGGGTCCTATGGCTACACCTTC. Amino acid sequence: CASSFHGSYGYTF.

This clonotype showed up just a few times. The V and J genes are TRBV7-9 and TRBJ1-6; D is possibly TRBD1 (5 bases). This CDR3 is built from 15 residues. In germline, CDR1 is SEHNR, CDR2 FQNEAQ (reference sequence). V dropped 2 bases and J dropped 8 bases, with 13 bases sitting between them. The CDR3, as DNA: TGTGCCAGCAGCTTATCCGGATCAGGGTATTCACCCCTCCACTTT. This codes for CASSLSGSGYSPLHF.

This clonotype turned up a few times. The chain is built from TRBV6-1 and TRBJ2-7, with D unresolved. The CDR3 has 11 residues. Germline loops: CDR1 MNHNS, CDR2 SASEGT. DNA of the CDR3: TGTGCTACATGCGCCGCCTACGAGCAGTACTTC. Translating it yields CATCAAYEQYF.

This clonotype showed up just a few times. The chain employs TRBV7-9 and TRBJ1-1, with D perhaps TRBD1 (5 bases). The V gene's germline CDR1 is SEHNR and CDR2 FQNEAQ (reference sequence). The CDR3 runs to 14 residues. Trimming took 7 bases from V and 0 from J, leaving 12 bases between them. The CDR3 sequence: CASMQQVMNTEAFF. As DNA, the CDR3 is TGTGCCAGCATGCAACAGGTGATGAACACTGAAGCTTTCTTT.

The CDR3 sequence: CASSPGQGSQPQHF. In DNA, the CDR3 is TGTGCCAGCAGCCCCGGACAGGGAAGTCAGCCCCAGCATTTT. The rearrangement joins TRBV28 to TRBJ1-5; 8 positions match TRBD1. This CDR3 has 14 amino acids. From germline, CDR1 is MDHEN and CDR2 SYDVKM. V lost 6 bases, J lost 6 bases, and 7 bases stayed unmatched.

This clonotype was picked up many times. This chain connects TRBV5-6 to TRBJ2-7; a possible D gene is TRBD1 (5 bases). The ends were cut back, 0 bases at V and 7 bases at J, with 20 bases in the middle. CDR3 length: 16 amino acids. Per germline, CDR1 SGHDT and CDR2 YYEEEE. The CDR3 coding sequence is TGTGCCAGCAGCTTGGTTGCAGGGCGATACTACGTGGAGCAGTACTTC. Translating it yields CASSLVAGRYYVEQYF.

The chain employs TRBV19 and TRBJ1-2; TRBD1 matches 10 bases. J gave up 0 bases and V 6 bases, and 10 bases lay outside the gene matches. Germline CDR1 reads LNHDA; CDR2 reads SQIVND (reference sequence). This CDR3 has 17 amino acids. The CDR3 bases are TGTGCCAGTAGCCTAGACAGGGGGCAGTCATCTAACTATGGCTACACCTTC. Translation gives CASSLDRGQSSNYGYTF.

This clonotype appeared many times. The J gene is TRBJ1-5, the V gene TRBV6-1, with D unresolved. CDR3 size: 13 residues. The V gene lost 1 base and the J gene lost 4 bases, with 5 bases spanning the gap. Germline assignment: CDR1 MNHNS and CDR2 SASEGT. DNA of the CDR3: TGTGCCAGCAGTGAAGGGGGAAATCAGCCCCAGCATTTT. It specifies CASSEGGNQPQHF.

The genes are TRBV12-3 or TRBV12-4 and TRBJ1-6; D is perhaps TRBD1 (6 bases). There are 15 residues in the CDR3. V was shortened by 0 bases and J by 7 bases, with 10 bases between the two germline ends. CDR3: CASSLAGAGNSPLHF. CDR3 DNA sequence: TGTGCCAGCAGTTTAGCGGGGGCCGGGAATTCACCCCTCCACTTT.

A few counts support this clonotype. J is TRBJ2-2 and V is TRBV24-1; 12 bases are a match to TRBD2. In germline, CDR1 is KGHDR, CDR2 SFDVKD. V lost 2 bases, J lost 3 bases, and 6 bases stayed unmatched. The CDR3 has 18 residues. CDR3 protein: CATSDSTSGSRYTGELFF. The CDR3 DNA sequence: TGTGCCACCAGTGATTCGACTAGCGGGAGCAGATACACCGGGGAGCTGTTTTTT.

The rearrangement joins TRBV20-1 to TRBJ1-6; 7 nucleotides align to TRBD1. The CDR3 loop spans 15 amino acids. Germline V gene lookup returns CDR1 DFQATT and CDR2 SNEGSKA (reference sequence). V shed 6 bases and J 7 bases; nucleotides not matched to a gene: 12. CDR3 sequence (DNA): TGCAGTGCACTTACCCCGGGACAGAGGAATTCACCCCTCCACTTT. It is translated as CSALTPGQRNSPLHF.

This clonotype was recorded at least ten times. The chain is built from TRBV2 and TRBJ2-3; D is uncertain. Trimming stripped 2 bases from V and 3 bases from J, with 12 bases between. CDR1 and CDR2 from the germline V gene are SNHLY and FYNNEI. The CDR3 runs 15 residues. The chain's CDR3 is CASSERETRTDTQYF. The CDR3 DNA follows: TGTGCCAGCAGTGAAAGAGAAACGCGGACAGATACGCAGTATTTT.

This clonotype has just a few counts. The rearrangement links TRBV30 to TRBJ2-7, with TRBD2 matching 8 bases. Germline V gene lookup returns CDR1 GTSNPN and CDR2 SVGIG (reference sequence). The length of the CDR3 is 14 residues. The ends lost 0 bases at V and 9 bases at J; junction bases unmatched: 10. The CDR3 coding sequence is TGTGCCTGGAGTGTAAAAGCGGGAGTAGAGGGGCAGTACTTC. It is translated as CAWSVKAGVEGQYF.

The V gene is TRBV10-3, the J gene TRBJ2-3; TRBD2 agrees at 8 bases. CDR3 length equals 18 residues. From germline, CDR1 is ENHRY and CDR2 SYGVKD. The ends lost 3 bases at V and 0 bases at J; junction bases unmatched: 11. This CDR3 reads CAISDLSGSLLSTDTQYF. For the CDR3, the DNA is TGTGCCATCAGTGACTTGAGCGGGAGTTTATTAAGCACAGATACGCAGTATTTT.

The CDR3 sequence is CSARGGGGYGQQFF. The CDR3, as DNA: TGCAGTGCTAGGGGGGGGGGGGGATACGGACAGCAGTTCTTC. The V call is TRBV20-1, the J call TRBJ2-1; TRBD2 matches 7 bases. This CDR3 is 14 amino acids long. Unmatched junction bases numbered 13, after V lost 3 bases and J lost 11 bases. Looked up from germline, CDR1 is DFQATT and CDR2 is SNEGSKA (reference sequence).

This clonotype was recorded many times. The V gene is TRBV11-2, the J gene TRBJ1-6; D is unclear. Germline V gene lookup returns CDR1 SGHAT and CDR2 FQNNGV. This CDR3 comprises 15 residues. V lost 5 bases, J lost 7 bases, and 15 bases lay in between. In nucleotides, the CDR3 is TGTGCCAGCAGCCCCCTCCCCCGTAGGAATTCACCCCTCCACTTT. Translation: CASSPLPRRNSPLHF.

This clonotype was counted at least ten times. The V and J genes are TRBV2 and TRBJ2-7; 9 bases are a match to TRBD2. The CDR3 runs to 13 residues. V gave up 9 bases and J gave up 2 bases; unmatched junction bases: 5. CDR1 and CDR2 (germline): SNHLY, FYNNEI. Written as DNA, the CDR3 is TGTGCCAGTAGCGGGAGCGCGACCTACGAGCAGTACTTC. Amino acid sequence: CASSGSATYEQYF. The full variable domain, in which reference TRBV2 and TRBJ2-7 provide the parts outside the CDR3, is EPEVTQTPSHQVTQMGQEVILRCVPISNHLYFYWYRQILGQKVEFLVSFYNNEISEKSEIFDDQFSVERPDGSNFTLKIRSTKLEDSAMYFCASSGSATYEQYFGPGTRLTVT.

This clonotype came up many times. This chain connects TRBV12-3 or TRBV12-4 to TRBJ1-1; tentatively, D is TRBD1 (5 bases). CDR3 size: 14 residues. This chain's CDR3 is CVVRGTVLNTEAFF. CDR3 nucleotides: TGTGTGGTCCGGGGGACGGTATTGAACACTGAAGCTTTCTTT.

To note about this clonotype: One end of the junction varies from germline; a read error may be responsible. The chain couples TRBV29-1 to TRBJ1-1, with D possibly matching TRBD1 (6 bases). The V gene's germline CDR1 is SQVTM and CDR2 ANQGSEA. The CDR3 is 13 amino acids. Written as DNA, the CDR3 is TGCAGCGTTGAGGGACAACTGAACAATGAAGCTTTCTTT. Protein product: CSVEGQLNNEAFF. The full variable domain, completed using reference TRBV29-1 and TRBJ1-1, is SAVISQKPSRDICQRGTSLTIQCQVDSQVTMMFWYRQQPGQSLTLIATANQGSEATYESGFVIDKFPISRPNLTFSTLTVSNMSPEDSSIYLCSVEGQLNNEAFFGQGTRLTVV.

Worth noting for this clonotype: Being one base from a much bigger clone, this may be a read error. The chain combines TRBV28 with TRBJ2-2; TRBD1 might be the D (5 bases). Trimming removed 6 bases from V and 1 base from J, with 15 bases in between. This CDR3 contains 16 residues. CDR1 is MDHEN and CDR2 is SYDVKM in the germline V gene. DNA for the CDR3: TGTGCCAGCAGAATACCCAGGACAAGGAACACCGGGGAGCTGTTTTTT. Translated, it gives CASRIPRTRNTGELFF.

V and J are TRBV2 and TRBJ2-1, with 10 positions matching TRBD1. J gave up 6 bases and V 5 bases, and 10 bases lay outside the gene matches. This CDR3 region has 16 residues. CDR1 and CDR2 (germline): SNHLY, FYNNEI. CDR3 loop: CASSRQGAGQGNEQFF. Written as DNA, the CDR3 is TGTGCCAGCAGTCGACAGGGGGCAGGACAAGGCAATGAGCAGTTCTTC.

In its sample, this clonotype was seen many times. The rearrangement joins TRBV10-3 to TRBJ2-7, with D possibly being TRBD1 or TRBD2 (6 bases each). V was shortened by 4 bases and J by 7 bases, with 23 bases between the two germline ends. The CDR3 runs to 16 residues. Germline CDR1 is ENHRY and CDR2 is SYGVKD. CDR3 DNA: TGTGCCATCAGTGCGACTGGGACACCCGGAGGGTATGAGCAGTACTTC. The encoded protein is CAISATGTPGGYEQYF.

The sample holds a few counts of this clonotype. This sequence joins TRBV5-1 and TRBJ2-2; tentatively, D is TRBD1 or TRBD2 (5 bases each). This CDR3 contains 14 residues. The V gene's germline CDR1 is SGHRS and CDR2 YFSETQ. V was trimmed by 0 bases and J by 8 bases, leaving 11 bases between them. CDR3 region: CASSLAGAAGELFF. CDR3 coding DNA: TGCGCCAGCAGCTTGGCCGGGGCCGCAGGGGAGCTGTTTTTT. Full variable domain (remainder filled in from reference TRBV5-1 and TRBJ2-2): KAGVTQTPRYLIKTRGQQVTLSCSPISGHRSVSWYQQTPGQGLQFLFEYFSETQRNKGNFPGRFSGRQFSNSRSEMNVSTLELGDSALYLCASSLAGAAGELFFGEGSRLTVL.

This clonotype has ten or more counts. V is TRBV12-3 or TRBV12-4 and J is TRBJ2-3; D not certain. The V end was cut by 7 bases, the J end by 4 bases, with 12 bases between. The CDR3 totals 13 residues. The chain's CDR3 is CASTSRGADTQYF. The CDR3 region has the DNA TGTGCCAGCACCTCACGAGGAGCAGATACGCAGTATTTT.